This TCR beta chain was identified in a study of T cells in localized non-small cell lung cancer. General study findings and limits: Tumor showed lower T cell clonality than uninvolved adjacent lung, where it was highest. The study linked higher blood T cell density to longer overall survival. Of the top 100 tumor clones, median around 60 were in adjacent lung, approximately 28 among its top 100.

In the case of this clone: The antigen is unknown.

Germline assignment: CDR1 MNHEY and CDR2 SVGAGI. Trimming took off 6 bases at V and 4 bases at J, with 10 bases between the two ends. The CDR3 has 13 amino acids. Method: immunoSEQ multiplex PCR; TCRdb's copy keeps in-frame clones and lacks some. The data contain approximately 30,000 clones, around 86% of them singletons. The TCR sequence derives from a male donor at least 60 years old with stage III lung adenocarcinoma. The rearrangement uses TRBV6-5 and TRBJ1-5; D is unresolved. The sample consisted of peripheral blood, taken before any cancer treatment. CDR3 DNA: TGTGCCAGCAGCCGACTGAGGAATCAGCCCCAGCATTTT. It encodes CASSRLRNQPQHF.